This T cell receptor (beta chain) is drawn from a study of Tregs in tolerant kidney transplant recipients. General study points: Biological reproducibility was not directly addressed, but technical replication error appeared minimal.

CD4+CD25+CD127- Tregs, CD4+CD25- non-Tregs, CD4 and CD8 cells were sorted. To note about this clone: The antigen is unknown.

This CDR3 has 16 amino acids. With 6 bases clipped from V and 5 bases from J, the junction kept 14 bases outside the gene matches. Germline V gene lookup returns CDR1 SGHVS and CDR2 FNYEAQ. TCRdb's table, derived via immunoSEQ multiplex PCR, lists solely in-frame clones and lacks some. The sample has some 66,000 clones; roughly 89% are singletons. The origin of this receptor is a human donor who received a combined kidney and bone marrow transplant. The chain has TRBV7-6 and TRBJ2-5, with 8 bases that match TRBD2. The sequencing used CD8+ T cells from blood, collected before the transplant. The CDR3 sequence is CASSQPLGLAGETQYF. CDR3 bases: TGTGCCAGCAGTCAACCCCTAGGACTAGCCGGGGAGACCCAGTACTTC.